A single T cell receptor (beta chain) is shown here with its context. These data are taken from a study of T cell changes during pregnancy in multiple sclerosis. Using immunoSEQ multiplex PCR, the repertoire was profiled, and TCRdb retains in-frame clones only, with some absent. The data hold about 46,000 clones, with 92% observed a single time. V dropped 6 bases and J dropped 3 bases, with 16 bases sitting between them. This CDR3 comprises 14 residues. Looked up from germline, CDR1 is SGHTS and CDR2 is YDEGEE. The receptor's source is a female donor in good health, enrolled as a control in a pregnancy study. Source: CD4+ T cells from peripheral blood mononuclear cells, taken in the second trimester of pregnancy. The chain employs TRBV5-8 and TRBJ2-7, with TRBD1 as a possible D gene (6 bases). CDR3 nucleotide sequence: TGTGCCAGCACCCCCCTCAGGGGATTCTACGAGCAGTACTTC. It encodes CASTPLRGFYEQYF. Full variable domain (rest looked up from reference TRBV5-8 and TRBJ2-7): EAGVTQSPTHLIKTRGQQATLRCSPISGHTSVYWYQQALGLGLQFLLWYDEGEERNRGNFPPRFSGRQFPNYSSELNVNALELEDSALYLCASTPLRGFYEQYFGPGTRLTVT.